The entry below describes one T cell receptor (beta chain). Its cognate antigen has yet to be identified. No base qualities exist here, and no much larger clone lies one base off it. The data stem from a study of beta chain features in type 1 diabetes (dated by TCRdb to the late 2010s). For the study in its entirety: Patients and healthy donors did not differ in mean age, gender distribution, total cell number or subset yield. A total of approximately 99,000,000 sorted cells were examined across all samples, and RNA yield correlated strongly with the number of cells per subset. In the study, recently diagnosed type 1 diabetes patients and matched healthy donors were compared on the TCRB repertoires of their sorted circulating CD4+ T cell subsets. Naive and central memory subsets were obtained from all 30 or so donors, but regulatory and stem cell-like memory subsets were isolated from only 8 patients and roughly 8 healthy donors.

From each donor, a single peripheral blood sample of about 120 mL on average was drawn into heparinised tubes. Using a panel that included CD45RO, CCR7, CD25, CD127, CD95 and CD27, naive, central memory, regulatory and stem cell-like memory CD4+ T cells were sorted on a BD FACSAria II. Purity was above 95% for every sorted population. PBMCs were isolated right away by Lymphoprep density gradient centrifugation and were stained directly, without culture. To minimize batch effects, samples were stained and sorted in pairs, one healthy donor with one patient per experiment. The entire isolated RNA was reverse transcribed using the High Capacity cDNA Reverse Transcription Kit, and thus expressed TCRB transcripts were sequenced. Naive, central memory and regulatory T cell samples underwent deep immunoSEQ sequencing, averaging approximately 3.5 million total reads per sample. Sorted cells were lysed in RLT buffer, and RNA was extracted using DNase-treated RNeasy Micro or Mini kits according to cell number. To prevent cross-contamination, every cell subset was processed on its own, while patient and healthy donor samples were processed together. The immunoSEQ multiplex PCR was used to amplify TCRB sequences from cDNA, yielding 87-bp fragments that span the CDR3 region. Amplicons were sequenced on the Illumina HiSeq platform. In the original analysis: PCR bias was computationally corrected using synthetic template baselines, reads within Hamming distance 2 were collapsed, and singletons that could not be merged were discarded. Reads were aligned against IMGT to assign V, D and J genes, CDR3 length and insertions or deletions at six rearrangement sites. Within each subset, clonotype counts were normalized to sorted cell number, and only after that were true diversity and Gini coefficients computed with the tcR R package. Repertoire sharing was quantified using the overlap coefficient calculated on TCRB nucleotide sequences. Imported from immuneACCESS, the table was reduced by TCRdb to in-frame sequences with V and J called. These copies leave out some clones; in studies compared against another copy, an unresolved V gene accounts for under half, and the cause of the remainder is not known. The V and J calls and clone size were taken over from that table, and D and trimming were inferred from the DNA. Across this sample there are 300,000 to 400,000 clones, with roughly 8% seen only once. Together, the top ten hold around 0.45% of the sample.

The study at large found these results: In all four CD4+ subsets, TCRB CDR3 length was moderately but significantly shorter in type 1 diabetes patients. Naive, central memory and regulatory TCRB repertoires appeared to be more alike among patients than among healthy donors. Because the HLA sub-analyses included only small numbers of individuals, any influence of HLA type on TCRB rearrangement was left unresolved. Shorter templates might have been favored by PCR, but patient and control samples were amplified and corrected together, so both groups would have been affected equally by any skew. At VDJ recombination sites, type 1 diabetes patients had fewer insertions and more deleted nucleotides, which implies abnormalities in thymic rearrangement. Because cDNA was sequenced instead of genomic DNA, highly expressing activated cells could be over-represented, though the groups showed no difference in activation or CD3 levels.

The V and J ends are trimmed by 4 bases and 0 bases, leaving 23 bases between them. From its cysteine to its phenylalanine, the CDR3 spans 19 amino acids. The CDR3 DNA has 57 bases and is translated from base 1. CDR1 and CDR2 were assigned from the germline V gene as KGHSH and LQKENI. The receptor was derived from a woman under 30 in good health. The receptor chain draws on TRBV18 and TRBJ2-3; the D gene is unclear. Sequenced: central memory CD4+ T cells from blood. The DNA reads as follows: TGTGCCAGCTCACAGAAGCAGCTAGGGCAATCCCGCAGCACAGATACGCAGTATTTT. This sequence encodes CASSQKQLGQSRSTDTQYF.